This TCR beta chain was sequenced in a study of OX40 agonist ivuxolimab in advanced cancers. Study as a whole: Patients undergoing dose escalation presented with hepatocellular carcinoma, melanoma, renal cell or head and neck cancer. Antecedent anti-PD-1, anti-PD-L1 or anti-CTLA-4 therapy was permissible, with 40% having received some. Overall study results and limits: CD8+ T cells were the subset that, on average, had more expanded clones than CD4+. Certain nonresponders additionally had low normalized T-cell clonal expansion.

A word on this clone: Its specificity is unknown.

There are 15 residues in the CDR3. Trimming pared 5 bases from V and 2 bases from J, leaving 14 bases between. The germline CDR1 and CDR2 sequences are MNHEY and SVGAGI. The protocol was immunoSEQ multiplex PCR, while the TCRdb copy is restricted to in-frame clones and leaves out a portion. This table holds approximately 77,000 clones, approximately 95% found once. The TCR originated in an adult with an advanced solid tumor such as melanoma, head and neck, liver or kidney cancer. This chain connects TRBV6-5 to TRBJ2-3, with D perhaps matching TRBD1 or TRBD2 (6 bases each). The specimen was CD4+ or CD8+ T cells sorted from blood, collected in a trial of the OX40 agonist ivuxolimab. The CDR3 sequence is CASSQTGANTDTQYF. In nucleotides, the CDR3 is TGTGCCAGCAGTCAAACGGGGGCAAACACAGATACGCAGTATTTT.